Listed below are T cell receptor beta chains from one sample, sequenced in a study of blood T cell repertoires in COVID-19. The table came from immunoSEQ multiplex PCR; TCRdb's copy has only in-frame clones and leaves some out. The top ten clones hold less than 45% of a sample with approximately 110,000 clones, about 86% of them seen once. The sequenced material came from peripheral blood. The receptors come from an elderly man with acute or convalescent COVID-19. Both conserved end residues are part of each CDR3. A D gene is named only where the DNA matches it firmly. The size entry is marked missing in some rows and otherwise reads once, few, many or a size class.

j_gene,abundance,v_gene,d_gene,CDR3nt,CDR3aa
TRBJ2-2,-,TRBV7-6,TRBD1,TGTGCCAGCAGCCCGGGACAGAGGGGAGACACCGGGGAGCTGTTTTTT,CASSPGQRGDTGELFF
TRBJ1-6,-,TRBV5-1,-,TGCGCCAGCAGCTTGGAGGGGGTTTTCTATAATTCACCCCTCCACTTT,CASSLEGVFYNSPLHF
TRBJ1-3,-,TRBV11-3,-,TGTGCCAGCAGCTCTGGTAACAGACGTGGAAACACCATATATTTT,CASSSGNRRGNTIYF
TRBJ2-7,-,TRBV6-5,-,TGTGCCAGCAGCGGACAGCTCGTCTCCTACGAGCAGTACTTC,CASSGQLVSYEQYF
TRBJ2-5,-,TRBV5-8,-,TGTGCCAGCAGCGTCAGGGGTACGGAGACCCAGTACTTC,CASSVRGTETQYF
TRBJ2-3,-,TRBV29-1,-,TGCAGCGTTGAGACAGCCGGTATTTACACAGATACGCAGTATTTT,CSVETAGIYTDTQYF
TRBJ2-3,-,TRBV27,-,TGTGCCAGCAGTTTATCCCCCAACGGGAGAGGGGCCGATACGCAGTATTTT,CASSLSPNGRGADTQYF
TRBJ1-1,once,TRBV5-4,TRBD1,TGTGCCAGCAGCTTGTACGGGACAGGGGCTTTCTTT,CASSLYGTGAFF
TRBJ2-1,-,TRBV2,TRBD1,TGTGCCAGCAGTCGCAGTTGGACAGGTGAATACAATGAGCAGTTCTTC,CASSRSWTGEYNEQFF
TRBJ2-2,-,TRBV5-1,-,TGCGCCAGCAGCTTGGCCCCGTCCGGGGAGCTGTTTTTT,CASSLAPSGELFF
TRBJ2-7,-,TRBV18,-,TGTGCCAGCTCACCACCTGAGAGGAGCGGCTACGAGCAGTACTTC,CASSPPERSGYEQYF
TRBJ1-1,-,TRBV30,-,TGTGCCTGGAACGGGGGGCATGGGCATACGAACACTGAAGCTTTCTTT,CAWNGGHGHTNTEAFF
TRBJ1-1,once,TRBV27,-,TGTGCCAGCAGTGTCATCCGGGACACTGAAGCTTTCTTT,CASSVIRDTEAFF
TRBJ1-5,few,TRBV7-8,TRBD1,TGTGCCAGCAGCTGGGGGACAGCCTATCAGCCCCAGCATTTT,CASSWGTAYQPQHF
TRBJ2-7,-,TRBV30,TRBD2,TGTGCCTGGAGTGTCGACAGCGGGATTTACGAGCAGTACTTC,CAWSVDSGIYEQYF
TRBJ2-7,-,TRBV5-1,-,TGCGCCAGCAGCTTGGCACCCGGGACACATTACGAGCAGTACTTC,CASSLAPGTHYEQYF
TRBJ2-1,-,TRBV5-1,TRBD1,TGCGCCAGCAGCCGCCTAACAGGGGGCGCGGACAATGAGCAGTTCTTC,CASSRLTGGADNEQFF
TRBJ1-6,-,TRBV18,TRBD1,TGTGCCAGCTCACAGGACAGGGCTAATTCACCCCTCCACTTT,CASSQDRANSPLHF
TRBJ1-1,-,TRBV27,-,TGTGCCAGCAGTCCACATGGATCGGGGTCGGGGACTGAAGCTTTCTTT,CASSPHGSGSGTEAFF
TRBJ1-1,-,TRBV3-1/TRBV3-2,TRBD1,TGTGCCAGCAGCCACCGGGACAGGGGAAACACTGAAGCTTTCTTT,CASSHRDRGNTEAFF
TRBJ2-1,-,TRBV5-1,-,TGCGCCAGCAGCTTCGGACAGCGAAAAGGGGATGAGCAGTTCTTC,CASSFGQRKGDEQFF
TRBJ2-7,-,TRBV3-1/TRBV3-2,TRBD2,TGTGCCAGCAGCCGTCTTTTAGCGGGAGACGCCTACGAGCAGTACTTC,CASSRLLAGDAYEQYF
TRBJ2-1,-,TRBV27,-,TGTGCCAGCACCCGGGTGGGGGCTAGCTCCTACAATGAGCAGTTCTTC,CASTRVGASSYNEQFF
TRBJ2-2,-,TRBV9,TRBD1,TGTGCCAGCAGCGCAGGGGGCAGGAGCTACACCGGGGAGCTGTTTTTT,CASSAGGRSYTGELFF
TRBJ2-7,-,TRBV11-1,TRBD1,TGTGCCAGCAGCCGTCCGGGACAGTCCTACGAGCAGTACTTC,CASSRPGQSYEQYF
TRBJ2-2,-,TRBV30,-,TGTGCCTGGAGTGTACGAGGCGCTGCGAACACCGGGGAGCTGTTTTTT,CAWSVRGAANTGELFF
TRBJ2-7,few,TRBV7-7,-,TGTGCTAGCAGCCTCGACAGACTCTACGAGCAGTACTTC,CASSLDRLYEQYF
TRBJ1-5,-,TRBV30,TRBD1,TGTGCCTGGAGTGTAAAAGGGGGCGGTCAGCCCCAGCATTTT,CAWSVKGGGQPQHF
TRBJ1-2,few,TRBV7-9,-,TGTGCCAGCAGCCCTGACAGCCCCTATGGCTACACCTTC,CASSPDSPYGYTF
TRBJ1-5,-,TRBV3-1/TRBV3-2,TRBD1,TGTGCCAGCAGCCAAAGGACAGGCCGCAATCAGCCCCAGCATTTT,CASSQRTGRNQPQHF
TRBJ2-1,once,TRBV7-2,TRBD2,TGTGCCAGCAGCATAGCGTGGGCGGGAGAGAATGAGCAGTTCTTC,CASSIAWAGENEQFF
TRBJ1-1,many,TRBV29-1,-,TGCAGCGTGCTTAAACCGGGGGGCGTTGGGACTGAAGCTTTCTTT,CSVLKPGGVGTEAFF
TRBJ1-2,-,TRBV3-1/TRBV3-2,TRBD1,TGTGCCAGCAGCCAAGACCAACGGACAGGGGGCCCTTACACCTTC,CASSQDQRTGGPYTF
TRBJ2-2,-,TRBV28,-,TGTGCCAGCGTGGCTAGACAGACCGGGGAGCTGTTTTTT,CASVARQTGELFF
TRBJ1-1,-,TRBV7-9,-,TGTGCCAGCAGCTTAGGGCAAGTGAACACTGAAGCTTTCTTT,CASSLGQVNTEAFF
TRBJ1-5,-,TRBV19,-,TGTGCCAGTAGTATGCCGCGGTATAGCAATCAGCCCCAGCATTTT,CASSMPRYSNQPQHF
TRBJ1-4,-,TRBV28,TRBD1,TGTGCCAGCAGACCAGGGACAGGTTATGAAAAACTGTTTTTT,CASRPGTGYEKLFF
TRBJ2-1,-,TRBV5-1,-,TGCGCCAGCAGCTTGGGGAGGGGGCTCTACAATGAGCAGTTCTTC,CASSLGRGLYNEQFF
TRBJ1-1,few,TRBV5-1,-,TGCGCCAGCAGCTCCACGGGGAGTGGTGAGGCTTTCTTT,CASSSTGSGEAFF
TRBJ1-5,-,TRBV2,TRBD1,TGTGCCAGCAGTGAGGACAGGGATCAACAGCCCCAGCATTTT,CASSEDRDQQPQHF
TRBJ1-6,many,TRBV18,-,TGTGCCAGCTCACCTAAGGAGGGTCGTAATTCACCCCTCCACTTT,CASSPKEGRNSPLHF